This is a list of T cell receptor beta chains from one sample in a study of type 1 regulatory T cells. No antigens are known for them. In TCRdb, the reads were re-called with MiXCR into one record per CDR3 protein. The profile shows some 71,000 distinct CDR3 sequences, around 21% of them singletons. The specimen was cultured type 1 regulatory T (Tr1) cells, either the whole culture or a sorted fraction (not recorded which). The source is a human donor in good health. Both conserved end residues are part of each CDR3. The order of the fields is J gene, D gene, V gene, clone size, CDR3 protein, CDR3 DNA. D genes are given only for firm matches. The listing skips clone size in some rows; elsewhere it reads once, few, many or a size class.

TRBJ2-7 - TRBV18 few CASSPPNGGEQYF TGTGCCAGCTCACCACCGAATGGGGGCGAGCAGTACTTC
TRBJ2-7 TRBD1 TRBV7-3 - CASSPSRDRVYEQYF TGTGCCAGCAGCCCCTCCCGGGACAGGGTCTATGAGCAGTACTTC
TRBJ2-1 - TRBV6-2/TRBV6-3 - CASSYTKNEQFF TGTGCCAGCAGTTACACTAAAAATGAGCAGTTCTTC
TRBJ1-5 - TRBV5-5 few CASSLGMMGGQPQHF TGTGCCAGCAGCTTGGGCATGATGGGTGGCCAGCCCCAGCATTTT
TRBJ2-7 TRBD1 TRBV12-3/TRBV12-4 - CASSLGQGVNEQYF TGTGCCAGCAGTCTGGGACAGGGGGTTAACGAGCAGTACTTC
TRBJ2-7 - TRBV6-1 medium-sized CASSDSWRALYEQYF TGTGCCAGCAGTGATAGCTGGCGAGCCCTCTACGAGCAGTACTTC
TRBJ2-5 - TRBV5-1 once CASSLGAAQETQYF TGCGCCAGCAGCTTGGGGGCCGCACAAGAGACCCAGTACTTC
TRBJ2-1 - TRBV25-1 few CASSVSISAGEQFF TGTGCCAGCAGTGTTAGCATATCCGCGGGTGAGCAGTTCTTC
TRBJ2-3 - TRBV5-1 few CASSLALGITDTQYF TGCGCCAGCAGCTTGGCCTTAGGAATCACAGATACGCAGTATTTT
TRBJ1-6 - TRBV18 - CASSPNTGRDSPLHF TGTGCCAGCTCACCAAACACAGGGAGGGATTCACCCCTCCACTTT
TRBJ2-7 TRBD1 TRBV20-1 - CSASGRGHEQYF TGCAGTGCCTCGGGCAGGGGGCACGAGCAGTACTTC
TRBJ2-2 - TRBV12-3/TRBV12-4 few CASRRGSGELFF TGTGCCAGCCGGAGGGGATCCGGGGAGCTGTTTTTT
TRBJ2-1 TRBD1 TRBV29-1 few CSVPGGGYNEQFF TGCAGCGTTCCAGGGGGTGGATACAATGAGCAGTTCTTC
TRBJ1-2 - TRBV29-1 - CSADGGEQGFGYTF TGCAGCGCCGATGGGGGAGAGCAGGGGTTTGGCTACACCTTC
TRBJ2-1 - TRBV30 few CAWSGNGEQFF TGTGCCTGGAGTGGGAATGGTGAGCAGTTCTTC
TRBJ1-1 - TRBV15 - CATSKRFGGADEAFF TGTGCCACCAGCAAGAGATTCGGTGGGGCAGATGAAGCTTTCTTT
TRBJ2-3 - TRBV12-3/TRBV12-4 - CASSLRQGPWPQYF TGTGCCAGCAGTTTAAGGCAGGGTCCTTGGCCCCAGTATTTT
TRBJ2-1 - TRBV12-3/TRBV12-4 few CASSLSTGGANEQFF TGTGCCAGCAGTTTAAGTACAGGGGGGGCAAATGAGCAGTTCTTC
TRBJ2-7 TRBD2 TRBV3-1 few CASSVSTSGSSEQYF TGTGCCAGCAGCGTATCGACTAGCGGGAGTAGCGAGCAGTACTTC
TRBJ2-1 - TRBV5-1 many CASSWPPGSSYNEQFF TGCGCCAGCAGCTGGCCCCCAGGGAGCTCCTACAATGAGCAGTTCTTC
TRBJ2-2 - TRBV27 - CASSLRWASVSTGELFF TGTGCCAGCAGTTTAAGATGGGCTAGCGTTAGCACCGGGGAGCTGTTTTTT
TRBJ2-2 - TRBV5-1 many CASSLLATGELFF TGCGCCAGCAGCTTGCTGGCCACCGGGGAGCTGTTTTTT
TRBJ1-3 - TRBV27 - CASGYTANSGNTIYF TGTGCCAGCGGGTATACAGCGAACTCTGGAAACACCATATATTTT
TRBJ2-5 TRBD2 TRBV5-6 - CASSFAAGGPWETQYF TGTGCCAGCAGCTTCGCGGCGGGAGGGCCCTGGGAGACCCAGTACTTC
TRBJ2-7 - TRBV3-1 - CASSLRGVSYEQYF TGTGCCAGCAGCCTAAGGGGAGTCTCCTACGAGCAGTACTTC
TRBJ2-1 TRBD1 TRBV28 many CASPPLTGDNNEQFF TGTGCCAGCCCCCCCTTGACAGGGGATAACAATGAGCAGTTCTTC
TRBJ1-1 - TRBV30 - CAWSSDSSTEAFF TGTGCCTGGAGTTCAGACAGTAGCACTGAAGCTTTCTTT
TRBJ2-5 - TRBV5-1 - CASADSQETQYF TGCGCCAGCGCGGACAGTCAAGAGACCCAGTACTTC
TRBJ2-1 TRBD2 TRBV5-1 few CASSLAGVAGVAPQNEQFF TGCGCCAGCAGCTTGGCTGGGGTAGCGGGAGTCGCTCCCCAAAATGAGCAGTTCTTC
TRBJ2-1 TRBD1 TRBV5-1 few CASSSGQGDVGEQFF TGCGCCAGCAGCTCGGGACAGGGTGATGTAGGTGAGCAGTTCTTC
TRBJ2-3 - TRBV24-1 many CATRSNTDTQYF TGTGCCACCAGGAGTAACACAGATACGCAGTATTTT
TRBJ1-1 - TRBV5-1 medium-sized CASSSRTGGTEAFF TGCGCCAGCAGCTCGCGGACGGGAGGCACTGAAGCTTTCTTT
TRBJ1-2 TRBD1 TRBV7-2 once CASSLGPGQGRVVDGYTF TGTGCCAGCAGCTTAGGGCCGGGACAGGGGCGAGTAGTGGATGGCTACACCTTC
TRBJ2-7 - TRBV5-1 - CASMTDSYEQYF TGCGCCAGCATGACAGACTCCTACGAGCAGTACTTC
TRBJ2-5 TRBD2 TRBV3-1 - CASSGRGLADGLDFQETQYF TGTGCCAGCAGCGGTAGGGGACTAGCGGACGGCCTGGACTTCCAAGAGACCCAGTACTTC
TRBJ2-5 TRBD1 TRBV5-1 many CASSTGQALQETQYF TGCGCCAGCAGCACGGGACAGGCCTTGCAAGAGACCCAGTACTTC
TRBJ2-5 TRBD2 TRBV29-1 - CSVRGRGEETQYF TGCAGCGTACGGGGCCGGGGGGAAGAGACCCAGTACTTC
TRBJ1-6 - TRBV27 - CASRTEVNSPLHF TGTGCCAGCAGGACAGAGGTGAATTCACCCCTCCACTTT
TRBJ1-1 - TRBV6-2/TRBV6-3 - CASRENTEAFF TGTGCCAGCAGGGAGAACACTGAAGCTTTCTTT
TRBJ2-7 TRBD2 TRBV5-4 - CASSREGGVQSEQYF TGTGCCAGCAGCCGGGAGGGCGGGGTTCAAAGCGAGCAGTACTTC
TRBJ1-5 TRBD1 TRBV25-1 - CASSGGQGQHF TGTGCCAGCAGTGGTGGACAGGGCCAGCATTTT
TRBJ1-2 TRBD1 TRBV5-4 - CASSSPGQGPIGYTF TGTGCCAGCAGCTCGCCGGGACAGGGCCCAATTGGCTACACCTTC
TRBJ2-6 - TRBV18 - CASSLRGQDGANVLTF TGTGCCAGCTCCCTGAGGGGTCAGGATGGGGCCAACGTCCTGACTTTC
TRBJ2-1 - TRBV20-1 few CSARWGSGAQFF TGCAGTGCCAGGTGGGGGTCGGGAGCTCAGTTCTTC
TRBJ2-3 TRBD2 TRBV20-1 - CSARDQGGRTDTQYF TGCAGTGCTAGAGATCAGGGCGGGAGAACAGATACGCAGTATTTT